This passage covers 5 T cell receptor beta chains from one sample sequenced in a study of cytomegalovirus exposure and HLA in healthy donors. The primer mix had 60 Vbeta and 13 Jbeta primers. Produced via immunoSEQ multiplex PCR; TCRdb's table is partial and in-frame only. The table lists roughly 180,000 clones, about three quarters of them singletons. The specimen was PBMCs. Receptors were obtained from a female donor in good health and CMV-seronegative.

This chain joins TRBV27 and TRBJ2-5, with D possibly being TRBD1 (5 bases). The end of the DNA fits TRBJ2-7 better, so the J call may be wrong. This CDR3 is 15 amino acids long. Germline assignment: CDR1 MNHEY and CDR2 SMNVEV (reference sequence). CDR3 sequence: CASSLQGPSHYEQYF. In nucleotides, the CDR3 is TGTGCCAGCAGTTTACAGGGCCCTTCTCACTACGAGCAGTACTTC.

The V call is TRBV28, the J call TRBJ2-7; possibly TRBD1 for D (5 bases). The CDR3 sequence is 14 residues long. CDR1 is MDHEN, CDR2 SYDVKM, per germline. Trimming removed 2 bases from V and 3 bases from J, with 11 bases in between. CDR3 in amino acids: CASSLRGSIYEQYF. The CDR3 coding sequence is TGTGCCAGCAGTTTAAGGGGCAGTATCTACGAGCAGTACTTC. The full variable domain, its missing parts supplied by reference TRBV28 and TRBJ2-7, is DVKVTQSSRYLVKRTGEKVFLECVQDMDHENMFWYRQDPGLGLRLIYFSYDVKMKEKGDIPEGYSVSREKKERFSLILESASTNQTSMYLCASSLRGSIYEQYFGPGTRLTVT.

Only one count was recorded for this clone. This chain connects TRBV5-4 to TRBJ2-7; TRBD2 matches at 12 bases. The junction had 9 bases not matched to a gene; V was cut back by 4 bases and J by 7 bases. The germline gives CDR1 SGHNT, CDR2 YYREEE (reference sequence). This CDR3 spans 15 amino acids. CDR3 DNA: TGTGCCAGCAGCCCTCTGACTAGCGGGAGTAAAGAGCAGTACTTC. It codes for CASSPLTSGSKEQYF.

The genes are TRBV20-1 and TRBJ2-5; a weak D match, TRBD1 (6 bases). The CDR3 length is 11 residues. Trimming removed 6 bases at V and 7 bases at J, with 12 bases between. Germline V gives CDR1 DFQATT, CDR2 SNEGSKA (reference sequence). CDR3 loop: CSAGGQWTQYF. The CDR3 DNA reads TGCAGTGCAGGGGGACAATGGACCCAGTACTTC.

The chain combines TRBV11-2 with TRBJ2-3; TRBD2 matches at 9 bases. J lost 4 bases, V lost 4 bases, and 12 bases had no gene match. The V gene's germline CDR1 is SGHAT and CDR2 FQNNGV. This CDR3 spans 17 amino acids. The CDR3 sequence is CASSSPDWREGPDTQYF. The DNA for the CDR3 is TGTGCCAGCAGCTCGCCCGACTGGCGGGAGGGCCCAGATACGCAGTATTTT.